The next 30 T cell receptor beta chains were all read from a single sample in a study of T cells in Graves' hyperthyroidism and ophthalmopathy. It was RNA transcripts that yielded the amplified TCR beta CDR3 regions. The TCR CDR3 first-round RT-PCR relied on the HTBI primer set. One entry per CDR3 protein results from TCRdb running MiXCR on the multiplex PCR reads. The sample holds 380,000 or so distinct CDR3 sequences, roughly 13% seen once. Sequenced input: blood. The source is a man younger than 45 with Graves' hyperthyroidism that later progressed to Graves' ophthalmopathy.

There are many counts of this clonotype. The chain has TRBV7-9 and TRBJ2-3, with 11 bases identical to TRBD2. This CDR3 has 16 residues. The J segment lost 1 base and the V segment lost 3 bases, leaving 3 bases of the junction unmatched. The germline CDR1 and CDR2 sequences are SEHNR and FQNEAQ (reference sequence). The CDR3 coding sequence is TGTGCCAGCAGCTTTACTAGCGGGGGCCGCACAGATACGCAGTATTTT. This gives the protein CASSFTSGGRTDTQYF.

The chain employs TRBV19 and TRBJ2-3; 11 bases line up with TRBD2. V gave up 4 bases and J gave up 1 base; unmatched junction bases: 16. The CDR3 runs 20 residues. Germline CDR1 and CDR2: LNHDA and SQIVND (reference sequence). CDR3 nucleotides: TGTGCCAGTAGTACCCACCTAGCGGGGGGCCACAGGGCCCGCACAGATACGCAGTATTTT. This sequence encodes CASSTHLAGGHRARTDTQYF.

This clonotype appeared a few times. The chain recombines TRBV5-5 with TRBJ2-5; D call uncertain. V was trimmed by 5 bases and J by 0 bases, leaving 17 bases between them. The germline gives CDR1 SGHKS, CDR2 YYEKEE (reference sequence). CDR3 size: 16 residues. The CDR3 region has the DNA TGTGCCAGCAGTTCCTATTCACAGCTAAACCAAGAGACCCAGTACTTC. Its translation: CASSSYSQLNQETQYF. Full variable domain (rest looked up from reference TRBV5-5 and TRBJ2-5): DAGVTQSPTHLIKTRGQQVTLRCSPISGHKSVSWYQQVLGQGPQFIFQYYEKEERGRGNFPDRFSARQFPNYSSELNVNALLLGDSALYLCASSSYSQLNQETQYFGPGTRLLVL.

The chain recombines TRBV30 with TRBJ1-5; D ambiguous. CDR1 GTSNPN and CDR2 SVGIG come from the germline V gene (reference sequence). Trimming removed 2 bases at V and 2 bases at J, with 10 bases between. The CDR3 sequence is 14 residues long. CDR3 loop: CAWSSGVGNQPQHF. In DNA, the CDR3 is TGTGCCTGGAGTTCTGGGGTCGGCAATCAGCCCCAGCATTTT.

At least ten counts were recorded for this clonotype. As DNA, the CDR3 is TGTGCCAGCAGTCCCGCCCTTGGATTTGGAAACACCATATATTTT. Its protein product is CASSPALGFGNTIYF. The chain combines TRBV2 with TRBJ1-3; D ambiguous. There are 15 residues in the CDR3. The germline gives CDR1 SNHLY, CDR2 FYNNEI. The V gene lost 5 bases and the J gene lost 3 bases, with 14 bases spanning the gap.

At least ten counts were recorded for this clonotype. The chain carries TRBV7-8 and TRBJ1-1; D is unresolved. V was shortened by 2 bases and J by 5 bases, with 6 bases between the two germline ends. This CDR3 spans 12 amino acids. Germline V gene lookup returns CDR1 SGHVS and CDR2 FQNEAQ. CDR3 amino acids: CASSLLYTEAFF. The CDR3 DNA is TGTGCCAGCAGCTTATTGTATACTGAAGCTTTCTTT. The whole variable domain, remainder taken from reference TRBV7-8 and TRBJ1-1, is GAGVSQSPRYKVAKRGQDVALRCDPISGHVSLFWYQQALGQGPEFLTYFQNEAQLDKSGLPSDRFFAERPEGSVSTLKIQRTQQEDSAVYLCASSLLYTEAFFGQGTRLTVV.

In its sample, this clonotype was seen many times. V is TRBV5-1 and J is TRBJ2-1, with 9 positions matching TRBD2. Germline V CDR1 and CDR2: SGHRS, YFSETQ. The CDR3 contains 16 residues. V dropped 5 bases and J dropped 0; count of bases not matched to a gene: 6. The CDR3 loop reads CASRSPGLASYNEQFF. CDR3 in DNA: TGCGCCAGCAGATCCCCGGGACTAGCCTCCTACAATGAGCAGTTCTTC.

CDR3 loop: CASSSPHRDRTNIQYF. The CDR3 bases are TGTGCCAGCAGTTCCCCGCACCGGGACAGGACGAACATTCAGTACTTC. This chain connects TRBV6-2 or TRBV6-3 to TRBJ2-4; 8 positions match TRBD1. CDR3 size: 16 residues. J gave up 7 bases and V 4 bases, and 12 bases lay outside the gene matches. Germline V CDR1 and CDR2: MNHEY, SVGEGT.

This clonotype came up many times. The chain has TRBV7-2 and TRBJ2-1; D gene uncertain. With 5 bases removed from V and 2 bases from J, the gap between germline ends came to 7 bases. The CDR3 consists of 13 residues. CDR1 is SGHTA and CDR2 is FQGNSA in the germline V gene. CDR3 region: CASSKNTYNEQFF. DNA for the CDR3: TGTGCCAGCAGCAAAAACACCTACAATGAGCAGTTCTTC.

This clonotype was found a few times. CDR3 DNA sequence: TGTGCCAGCAGGGTTTTTGTGAACACTGAAGCTTTCTTT. Amino acids: CASRVFVNTEAFF. V and J are TRBV6-1 and TRBJ1-1; D not certain. CDR3 length: 13 amino acids. CDR1 and CDR2 from the germline V gene are MNHNS and SASEGT. With 6 bases removed from V and 0 bases from J, the gap between germline ends came to 8 bases.

This clonotype was seen ten or more times. The chain is built from TRBV7-2 and TRBJ2-2; D gene unclear. This CDR3 has 15 residues. Germline lookup yields CDR1 SGHTA and CDR2 FQGNSA. Trimming took off 2 bases at V and 6 bases at J, with 13 bases between the two ends. The CDR3 loop is CASSLYGPGAGELFF. The CDR3 DNA sequence: TGTGCCAGCAGCTTATATGGCCCGGGCGCCGGGGAGCTGTTTTTT. Using reference TRBV7-2 and TRBJ2-2 for the parts outside the CDR3, the full variable domain is GAGVSQSPSNKVTEKGKDVELRCDPISGHTALYWYRQSLGQGLEFLIYFQGNSAPDKSGLPSDRFSAERTGGSVSTLTIQRTQQEDSAVYLCASSLYGPGAGELFFGEGSRLTVL.

The sample holds many counts of this clonotype. The rearrangement uses TRBV10-3 and TRBJ1-5; a possible D gene is TRBD1 (5 bases). This CDR3 region has 13 residues. The V gene lost 10 bases and the J gene lost 2 bases, with 12 bases spanning the gap. The V gene's germline CDR1 is ENHRY and CDR2 SYGVKD. CDR3 coding DNA: TGTGCCACAGGGAGGGGTGGCAATCAGCCCCAGCATTTT. The encoded protein is CATGRGGNQPQHF.

This clonotype has a count of ten or more. The chain has TRBV24-1 and TRBJ2-1, with 7 nucleotides matching TRBD2. V trimming: 9 bases; J trimming: 9 bases; junction bases outside the gene matches: 16. The CDR3 is 15 amino acids. Germline CDR1 KGHDR, CDR2 SFDVKD. CDR3 residues: CATGKAGFEFGEQFF. The CDR3 DNA follows: TGTGCCACCGGAAAAGCGGGGTTTGAGTTTGGTGAGCAGTTCTTC.

The gene calls are TRBV2 and TRBJ2-7, with 11 bases identical to TRBD2. The length of the CDR3 is 21 residues. Germline V gene sequence: CDR1 SNHLY, CDR2 FYNNEI. With V trimmed by 2 bases and J by 0 bases, 18 bases remained unmatched. The CDR3 region has the DNA TGTGCCAGCAGTGAAAGGGGAGGCCTACTAGCGGGGGCCCGAAGCTCCTACGAGCAGTACTTC. As protein: CASSERGGLLAGARSSYEQYF.

This clonotype came up a few times. The V call is TRBV5-5, the J call TRBJ1-4; tentative D call: TRBD1 (6 bases). This CDR3 has 16 residues. Germline V gives CDR1 SGHKS, CDR2 YYEKEE (reference sequence). V was trimmed by 0 bases and J by 8 bases, leaving 17 bases between them. Here the CDR3 reads CASSLAPAGASEKLFF. CDR3 in DNA: TGTGCCAGCAGCTTGGCTCCCGCGGGGGCGTCGGAAAAACTGTTTTTT.

This clonotype was counted many times. The chain combines TRBV5-1 with TRBJ1-5; weak D call: TRBD1 (5 bases). CDR1 SGHRS and CDR2 YFSETQ come from the germline V gene. The CDR3 has 15 amino acids. Trimming stripped 5 bases from V and 3 bases from J, with 15 bases between. Written as DNA, the CDR3 is TGCGCCAGCAGTGTGGCAGGGATGTCCAATCAGCCCCAGCATTTT. It translates to CASSVAGMSNQPQHF.

This clonotype came up a few times. In DNA form, the CDR3 reads TGTGCTAGTGGCCGCGAGGCGGGACAGATCTATGGCTACACCTTC. Amino acid sequence: CASGREAGQIYGYTF. This sequence joins TRBV12-5 and TRBJ1-2, with 7 bases matching TRBD1. With 6 bases clipped from V and 4 bases from J, the junction kept 11 bases outside the gene matches. This CDR3 spans 15 amino acids. Germline assignment: CDR1 LGHNT and CDR2 FRNRAP. Looking up the rest from reference TRBV12-5 and TRBJ1-2 gives the full variable domain: DARVTQTPRHKVTEMGQEVTMRCQPILGHNTVFWYRQTMMQGLELLAYFRNRAPLDDSGMPKDRFSAEMPDATLATLKIQPSEPRDSAVYFCASGREAGQIYGYTFGSGTRLTVV.

This clonotype was observed at least ten times. The genes are TRBV20-1 and TRBJ2-1; TRBD2 is a possible D gene (6 bases). Trimming took 8 bases from V and 3 from J, leaving 14 bases between them. The CDR3 has 13 residues. CDR1 is DFQATT, CDR2 SNEGSKA, per germline (reference sequence). CDR3: CSSAGRIYNEQFF. In nucleotides, the CDR3 is TGCAGTTCGGCGGGACGGATCTACAATGAGCAGTTCTTC.

This clonotype appeared many times. This chain joins TRBV7-3 and TRBJ1-5; D gene uncertain. This CDR3 is 13 amino acids long. Deletions cut 2 bases from V and 5 bases from J, with 7 bases between. Germline loops: CDR1 SGHTA, CDR2 FQGTGA. DNA of the CDR3: TGTGCCAGCAGCTTAGGGTATGATCAGCCCCAGCATTTT. Its translation: CASSLGYDQPQHF.

V gene TRBV5-5 combines with J gene TRBJ1-5; D is unclear. CDR3 length equals 15 residues. Germline V gene lookup returns CDR1 SGHKS and CDR2 YYEKEE (reference sequence). The ends were cut back, 0 bases at V and 7 bases at J, with 14 bases in the middle. The CDR3 nucleotides read TGTGCCAGCAGCTTGGCCGGGCCTCGCGGGCAGCCCCAGCATTTT. Encoded protein: CASSLAGPRGQPQHF.

This clonotype was seen repeatedly, ten times or more. The chain couples TRBV6-1 to TRBJ1-4; D is perhaps TRBD1 (5 bases). CDR1 is MNHNS and CDR2 is SASEGT in the germline V gene. The CDR3 spans 17 residues. Between the trimmed V and J ends, which lost 7 bases and 0 bases, there was a span of 18 bases. The CDR3 DNA sequence: TGTGCCAGCAAACCTAGGGGTTACAGAGCAACTAATGAAAAACTGTTTTTT. Amino acids: CASKPRGYRATNEKLFF.

With respect to this clonotype: This may be a read error: a much more frequent sequence differs by one nucleotide. This chain uses TRBV7-2 with TRBJ1-1; D call uncertain. This CDR3 spans 12 amino acids. Deletions cut 4 bases from V and 0 bases from J, with 3 bases between. Germline V CDR1 and CDR2: SGHTA, FQGNSA. This CDR3 reads CASSWVNTEAFF. CDR3 bases: TGTGCCAGCAGCTGGGTGAACACTGAAGCTTTCTTT.

This clonotype was seen a handful of times. The rearrangement uses TRBV10-3 and TRBJ2-7; D remains unclear. The CDR3 spans 13 residues. The germline V gene encodes CDR1 ENHRY and CDR2 SYGVKD. Trimming stripped 4 bases from V and 0 bases from J, with 7 bases between. The CDR3 region is CAISAEDSYEQYF. CDR3 DNA: TGTGCCATCAGTGCCGAAGACTCCTACGAGCAGTACTTC.

This clonotype has a count of ten or more. This chain connects TRBV2 to TRBJ2-1; 7 bases agree with TRBD2. V was pared by 6 bases and J by 4 bases, with 9 bases of the junction left unmatched. There are 15 residues in the CDR3. Germline V gene lookup returns CDR1 SNHLY and CDR2 FYNNEI. CDR3 nucleotide sequence: TGTGCCAGCAGGCCATGGCTAGCGGATTACAATGAGCAGTTCTTC. As protein: CASRPWLADYNEQFF.

In its sample, this clonotype was seen many times. The rearrangement links TRBV5-1 to TRBJ2-7; D not certain. The germline gives CDR1 SGHRS, CDR2 YFSETQ. Trimming stripped 2 bases from V and 2 bases from J, with 2 bases between. The CDR3 spans 11 residues. CDR3 amino acids: CASSFAYEQYF. In DNA form, the CDR3 reads TGCGCCAGCAGCTTCGCCTACGAGCAGTACTTC.

Ten or more counts support this clonotype. The chain has TRBV28 and TRBJ1-2, with a possible D match to TRBD1 (6 bases). The V gene's germline CDR1 is MDHEN and CDR2 SYDVKM. V was pared by 4 bases and J by 7 bases, with 28 bases between. CDR3 length equals 18 residues. The CDR3 bases are TGTGCCAGCAGTTCAGGTGGGGACAAATTCGGAAAAGAGGCTGGCTACACCTTC. It codes for CASSSGGDKFGKEAGYTF.

The genes are TRBV2 and TRBJ2-7; 8 nucleotides align to TRBD2. This CDR3 is built from 16 residues. Germline CDR1 is SNHLY and CDR2 is FYNNEI. The V gene end was trimmed by 5 bases and the J gene end by 0 bases; junction bases not matched to a gene: 9. This CDR3 reads CASSPLGGGPSYEQYF. The CDR3, as DNA: TGTGCCAGCAGTCCCCTCGGCGGGGGGCCCTCCTACGAGCAGTACTTC.

The sample holds many counts of this clonotype. The chain carries TRBV2 and TRBJ1-2; D gene ambiguous. V was clipped by 6 bases and J by 0 bases, with 8 bases between them. Germline CDR1 is SNHLY and CDR2 is FYNNEI. CDR3 size: 13 residues. Here the CDR3 reads CASRPRANYGYTF. In DNA, the CDR3 is TGTGCCAGCAGGCCGAGGGCTAACTATGGCTACACCTTC.

This clonotype was observed a handful of times. The V gene is TRBV10-1, the J gene TRBJ1-3; no firm D call. V lost 3 bases to trimming and J lost 0 bases, with 6 bases between them. This CDR3 has 14 amino acids. In germline, CDR1 is WNHNN, CDR2 SYGVQD (reference sequence). As DNA, the CDR3 is TGCGCCAGCAGTGAAGACTCCTCTGGAAACACCATATATTTT. Residues: CASSEDSSGNTIYF.

This chain uses TRBV18 with TRBJ1-3, with D uncertain. CDR3 size: 15 residues. V lost 2 bases to trimming and J lost 8 bases, with 16 bases between them. Germline loops: CDR1 KGHSH, CDR2 LQKENI. The CDR3 nucleotides read TGTGCCAGCTCACCATTCCGGGGTCTTGGCCACACCATATATTTT. Protein sequence: CASSPFRGLGHTIYF.